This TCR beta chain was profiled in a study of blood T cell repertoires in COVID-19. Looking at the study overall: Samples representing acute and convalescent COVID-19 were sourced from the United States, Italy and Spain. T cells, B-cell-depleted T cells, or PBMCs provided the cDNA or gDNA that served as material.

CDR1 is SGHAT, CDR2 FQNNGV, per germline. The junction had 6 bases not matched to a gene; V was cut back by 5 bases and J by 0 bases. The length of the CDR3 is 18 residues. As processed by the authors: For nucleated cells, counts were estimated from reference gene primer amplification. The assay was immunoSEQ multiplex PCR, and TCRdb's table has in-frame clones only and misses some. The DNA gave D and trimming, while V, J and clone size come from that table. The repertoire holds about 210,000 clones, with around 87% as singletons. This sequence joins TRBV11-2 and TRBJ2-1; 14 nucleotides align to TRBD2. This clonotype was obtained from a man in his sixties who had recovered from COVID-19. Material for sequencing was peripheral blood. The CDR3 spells CASSARLAGGSSYNEQFF. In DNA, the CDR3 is TGTGCCAGCAGCGCCCGACTAGCGGGGGGGAGCTCCTACAATGAGCAGTTCTTC.